This T cell receptor (beta chain) was captured by sequencing in a study of shared clonotypes between healthy human individuals. Naive CD8 cells lacked CD45RO, underwent positive selection for CCR7 and left out terminally differentiated effector memory CD45RA+ cells. Clones were read by immunoSEQ multiplex PCR, and TCRdb kept only the in-frame ones, dropping some. This sample has roughly 600,000 clones, with roughly 98% found just once. The receptor was derived from a man aged 30 to 39 in good health. The sequenced sample was naive CD8+ T cells sorted from blood.

The CDR3, as DNA: TGTGCCAGCAGCTTACGCGAGACAGGGGTCTCCTACGAGCAGTACTTC. This encodes CASSLRETGVSYEQYF. This chain connects TRBV7-2 to TRBJ2-7; TRBD1 matches 8 bases. CDR1 is SGHTA and CDR2 is FQGNSA in the germline V gene. This CDR3 is built from 16 residues. J gave up 0 bases and V 2 bases, and 6 bases lay outside the gene matches. Together with reference TRBV7-2 and TRBJ2-7, the CDR3 gives the full variable domain: GAGVSQSPSNKVTEKGKDVELRCDPISGHTALYWYRQSLGQGLEFLIYFQGNSAPDKSGLPSDRFSAERTGGSVSTLTIQRTQQEDSAVYLCASSLRETGVSYEQYFGPGTRLTVT.